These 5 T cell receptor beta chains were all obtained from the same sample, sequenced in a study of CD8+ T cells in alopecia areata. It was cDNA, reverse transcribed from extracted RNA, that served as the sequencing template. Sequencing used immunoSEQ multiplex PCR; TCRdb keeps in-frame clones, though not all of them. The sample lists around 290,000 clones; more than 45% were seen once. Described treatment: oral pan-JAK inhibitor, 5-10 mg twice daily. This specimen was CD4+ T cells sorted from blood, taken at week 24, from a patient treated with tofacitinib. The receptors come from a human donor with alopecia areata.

In DNA, the CDR3 is TGTGCCAGCAGCGCCTACTCTGGGGCCAACGTCCTGACTTTC. Translated, it gives CASSAYSGANVLTF. The chain is built from TRBV11-3 and TRBJ2-6; D call uncertain. The CDR3 is 14 amino acids. Germline V lookup: CDR1 SGHNT, CDR2 YENEEA. With 5 bases removed from V and 0 bases from J, the gap between germline ends came to 5 bases.

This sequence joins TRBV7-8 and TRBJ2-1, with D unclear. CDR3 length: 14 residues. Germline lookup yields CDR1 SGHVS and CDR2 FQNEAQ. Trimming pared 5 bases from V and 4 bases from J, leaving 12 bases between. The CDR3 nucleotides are TGTGCCAGCAGCACGGAGACAAATTACAATGAGCAGTTCTTC. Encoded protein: CASSTETNYNEQFF.

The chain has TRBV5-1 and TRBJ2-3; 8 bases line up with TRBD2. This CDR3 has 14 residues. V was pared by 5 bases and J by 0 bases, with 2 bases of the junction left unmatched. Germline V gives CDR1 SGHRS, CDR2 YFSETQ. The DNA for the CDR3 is TGCGCCAGCAGTGTAGCGGGGAGCACAGATACGCAGTATTTT. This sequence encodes CASSVAGSTDTQYF.

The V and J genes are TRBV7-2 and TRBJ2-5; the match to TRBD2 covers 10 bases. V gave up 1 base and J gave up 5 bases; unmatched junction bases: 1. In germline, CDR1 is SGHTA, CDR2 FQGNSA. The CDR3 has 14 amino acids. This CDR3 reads CASSLVSGGETQYF. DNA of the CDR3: TGTGCCAGCAGCTTAGTTAGCGGGGGGGAGACCCAGTACTTC.

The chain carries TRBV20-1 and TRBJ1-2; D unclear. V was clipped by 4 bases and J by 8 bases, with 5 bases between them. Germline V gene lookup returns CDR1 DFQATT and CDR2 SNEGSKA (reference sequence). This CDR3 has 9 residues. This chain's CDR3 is CSAMEGYTF. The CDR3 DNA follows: TGCAGTGCTATGGAAGGCTACACCTTC.